This T cell receptor (beta chain) was identified in a study of PD-L1 blockade in urothelial cancer. Assay: immunoSEQ multiplex PCR; the TCRdb copy retains only in-frame clones and omits some. The sample gives around 21,000 clones, over 80% of which show up once; approximately 1.6% is in the top ten. The time point was: peripheral blood 6 weeks after treatment start. Sequencing was performed on PBMCs, taken around atezolizumab (anti-PD-L1) treatment. The receptor's source is a man aged 50-60 years with urothelial cancer.

The CDR3 here is CASRPGGYNEQFF. CDR3 in DNA: TGTGCCAGCAGACCAGGGGGCTACAATGAGCAGTTCTTC. The rearrangement uses TRBV27 and TRBJ2-1; TRBD1 aligns across 7 bases. V shed 6 bases and J 3 bases; nucleotides not matched to a gene: 2. The germline V gene encodes CDR1 MNHEY and CDR2 SMNVEV (reference sequence). This CDR3 is built from 13 residues.